These T cell receptor beta chains were read from a single sample in a study of T cells in Graves' hyperthyroidism and ophthalmopathy. One entry per CDR3 protein results from TCRdb running MiXCR on the multiplex PCR reads. The sample contains around 300,000 distinct CDR3 sequences, over 20% of which appear only once. Sequenced: blood. These receptors were taken from a man younger than 45 with Graves' ophthalmopathy. Each CDR3 is given with its conserved first and last residue.

CDR3 protein: CASSLRAGGPRDTQYF; V gene: TRBV7-2
CDR3 protein: CASSLVATGDHNEQFF; V gene: TRBV11-2
CDR3 protein: CASSQDRGASQTEAFF; V gene: TRBV5-1
CDR3 protein: CASSSTSGQQFF; V gene: TRBV2
CDR3 protein: CASSLRIYVGVYGYTF; V gene: TRBV12-3/TRBV12-4
CDR3 protein: CASTPATGLGTDTQYF; V gene: TRBV7-9
CDR3 protein: CASSPGTSGGGETQYF; V gene: TRBV5-1
CDR3 protein: CATSSLSSYASWAFF; V gene: TRBV15
CDR3 protein: CATTPTGVYGNQPQHF; V gene: TRBV24-1
CDR3 protein: CSAHTGDSYEQYF; V gene: TRBV29-1
CDR3 protein: CASSRGLAALASDNEQFF; V gene: TRBV5-1
CDR3 protein: CASSLRGWERYF; V gene: TRBV28
CDR3 protein: CAWSGRQGAGYEQYF; V gene: TRBV30
CDR3 protein: CASSPHPNEQFF; V gene: TRBV12-3/TRBV12-4
CDR3 protein: CSTRGSPNTDTQYF; V gene: TRBV20-1
CDR3 protein: CASSETYGGIQYF; V gene: TRBV5-6
CDR3 protein: CASSEGGRGYEQYF; V gene: TRBV2
CDR3 protein: CASSIRGGDQPQHF; V gene: TRBV27
CDR3 protein: CASSLSGLADTQYF; V gene: TRBV11-3
CDR3 protein: CAWRRGQETQYF; V gene: TRBV30
CDR3 protein: CASSQDRQETQYF; V gene: TRBV3-1
CDR3 protein: CSARTGFGGRANEQYF; V gene: TRBV20-1
CDR3 protein: CASGANQGYQPQHF; V gene: TRBV6-2/TRBV6-3
CDR3 protein: CASRVLGVINEQFF; V gene: TRBV28
CDR3 protein: CASGLDPTNYERYF; V gene: TRBV11-2
CDR3 protein: CASSPTGGWYGYTF; V gene: TRBV11-3